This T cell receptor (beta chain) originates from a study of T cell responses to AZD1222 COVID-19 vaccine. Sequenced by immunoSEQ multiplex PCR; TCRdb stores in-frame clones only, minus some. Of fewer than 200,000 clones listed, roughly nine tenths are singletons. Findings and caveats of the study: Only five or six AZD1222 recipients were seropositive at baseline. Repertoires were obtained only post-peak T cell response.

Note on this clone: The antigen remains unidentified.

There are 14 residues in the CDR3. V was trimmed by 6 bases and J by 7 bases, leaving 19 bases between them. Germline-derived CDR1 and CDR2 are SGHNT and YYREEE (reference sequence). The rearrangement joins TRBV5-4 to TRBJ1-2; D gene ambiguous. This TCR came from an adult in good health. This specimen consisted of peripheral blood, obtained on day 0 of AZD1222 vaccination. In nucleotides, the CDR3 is TGTGCCAGCACCCTCCCTGGGAGGTTCAGTGGCTACACCTTC. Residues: CASTLPGRFSGYTF.